This T cell receptor beta chain appears in the sequencing data of a study of neoadjuvant anti-PD-1 for oral cavity cancer. Libraries were prepared by immunoSEQ multiplex PCR; TCRdb keeps only in-frame clonotypes and omits some of them. Of more than 12,000 clones listed, about 70% were seen once; the top ten hold around 2.9%. Patients had HPV-negative, locally advanced oral cavity squamous cell carcinoma. With 4 bases removed from V and 0 bases from J, the gap between germline ends came to 10 bases. The CDR3 consists of 14 residues. Germline CDR1 is SGHRS and CDR2 is YFSETQ. Sequenced here: PBMCs, sampled before nivolumab (anti-PD-1) treatment. The sequence derives from a person aged 35 to 85 with oral cavity squamous cell carcinoma. V usage is TRBV5-1 and J usage is TRBJ1-1; D unresolved. Written as DNA, the CDR3 is TGCGCCAGCAGCGGTCACAGTATGAACACTGAAGCTTTCTTT. As protein: CASSGHSMNTEAFF.